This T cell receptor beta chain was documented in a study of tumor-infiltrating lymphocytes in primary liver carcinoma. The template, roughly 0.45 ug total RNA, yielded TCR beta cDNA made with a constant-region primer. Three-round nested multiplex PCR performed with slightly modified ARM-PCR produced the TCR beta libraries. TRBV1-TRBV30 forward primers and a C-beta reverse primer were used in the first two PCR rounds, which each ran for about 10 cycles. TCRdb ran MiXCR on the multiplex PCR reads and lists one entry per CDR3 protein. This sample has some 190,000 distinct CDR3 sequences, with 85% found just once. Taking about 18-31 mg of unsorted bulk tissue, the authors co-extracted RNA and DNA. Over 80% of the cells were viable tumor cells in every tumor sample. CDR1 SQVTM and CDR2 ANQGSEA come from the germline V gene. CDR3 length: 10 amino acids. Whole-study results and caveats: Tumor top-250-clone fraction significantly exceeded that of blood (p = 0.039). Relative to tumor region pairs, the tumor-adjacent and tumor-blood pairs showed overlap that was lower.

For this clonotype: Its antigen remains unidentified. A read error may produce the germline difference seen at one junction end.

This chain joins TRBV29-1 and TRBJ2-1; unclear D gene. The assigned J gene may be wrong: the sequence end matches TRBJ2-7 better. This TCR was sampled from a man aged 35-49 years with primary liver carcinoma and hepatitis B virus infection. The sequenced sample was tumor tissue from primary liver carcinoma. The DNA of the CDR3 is TGCAACGTTAAAGTGTACGAGCAGTACTTC. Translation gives CNVKVYEQYF.